What follows are 25 T cell receptor beta chains derived from one specimen sequenced in a study of T-cell reconstitution after alpha-beta-depleted transplantation in children. Using unique molecular identifiers, the investigators prepared the TCRbeta library. In TCRdb, the PCR reads were re-called with MiXCR into one record per CDR3 protein. The data hold about 540,000 distinct CDR3 sequences, with around 17% observed a single time. This material consisted of PBMCs from the stem cell graft donor, taken from the stem cell graft. These receptors were collected from a human donor who donated a stem cell graft to a child with acute lymphoblastic leukemia.

V gene TRBV5-5 combines with J gene TRBJ2-3; D possibly uses TRBD1 or TRBD2 (5 bases each). CDR1 is SGHKS and CDR2 is YYEKEE in the germline V gene (reference sequence). CDR3 size: 14 residues. V shed 5 bases and J shed 5 bases, with 15 bases lying between them. CDR3 coding DNA: TGTGCCAGCAGAGGCCTTCTGGGGGTAGATACGCAGTATTTT. Residues: CASRGLLGVDTQYF.

V gene TRBV12-3 or TRBV12-4 combines with J gene TRBJ2-5; D is possibly TRBD2 (5 bases). The V end was cut by 7 bases, the J end by 3 bases, with 12 bases between. The CDR3 totals 13 residues. The CDR3 here is CASTSSGEETQYF. The CDR3 coding sequence is TGTGCCAGCACTAGCTCCGGTGAAGAGACCCAGTACTTC.

The chain is built from TRBV2 and TRBJ1-5; D ambiguous. V was cut by 6 bases and J by 2 bases, with 8 bases left in between. Germline V lookup: CDR1 SNHLY, CDR2 FYNNEI. The CDR3 has 13 residues. In DNA form, the CDR3 reads TGTGCCAGCAGGACCGAGGGCAATCAGCCCCAGCATTTT. This gives the protein CASRTEGNQPQHF. Filled out from reference TRBV2 and TRBJ1-5, the complete variable domain reads EPEVTQTPSHQVTQMGQEVILRCVPISNHLYFYWYRQILGQKVEFLVSFYNNEISEKSEIFDDQFSVERPDGSNFTLKIRSTKLEDSAMYFCASRTEGNQPQHFGDGTRLSIL.

Ten or more counts support this clonotype. CDR3 DNA: TGCGCCAGCAGTTCCGATCCGGTATACAATGAGCAGTTCTTC. Translating it yields CASSSDPVYNEQFF. The genes are TRBV5-1 and TRBJ2-1; no reliable D call. The CDR3 has 14 residues. The V gene lost 5 bases and the J gene lost 4 bases, with 13 bases spanning the gap. The germline gives CDR1 SGHRS, CDR2 YFSETQ.

This clonotype has more than one count but fewer than ten. The CDR3 reads CSVEQGVEFF. The CDR3 nucleotides are TGCAGCGTTGAACAGGGTGTGGAGTTCTTC. The rearrangement links TRBV29-1 to TRBJ2-1, with D possibly being TRBD1 (5 bases). V lost 2 bases to trimming and J lost 14 bases, with 10 bases between them. This CDR3 is 10 amino acids long. Germline loops: CDR1 SQVTM, CDR2 ANQGSEA.

The CDR3 DNA reads TGCGCCAGCAGCCCACCGGGGGTCCGCAGCCTCTACGAGCAGTACTTC. Protein product: CASSPPGVRSLYEQYF. The chain is built from TRBV5-1 and TRBJ2-7; TRBD2 might be the D (6 bases). CDR3 length equals 16 residues. Germline V gives CDR1 SGHRS, CDR2 YFSETQ. Trimming stripped 4 bases from V and 3 bases from J, with 20 bases between.

This chain uses TRBV12-3 or TRBV12-4 with TRBJ1-2; D may be TRBD1 (5 bases). CDR3 size: 14 residues. V lost 5 bases, J lost 10 bases, and 20 bases lay in between. CDR3: CASSPSRSQGDYTF. The CDR3 bases are TGTGCCAGCAGTCCCTCCCGTTCCCAGGGTGACTACACCTTC.

This clonotype was counted between two and nine times. V gene TRBV12-3 or TRBV12-4 combines with J gene TRBJ1-4; TRBD1 matches 9 bases. This CDR3 comprises 15 residues. Losses at the gene ends were 2 bases for V and 8 bases for J; bases not matched to a gene: 6. The CDR3 is CASSLRTGVGEKLFF. The CDR3 DNA sequence: TGTGCCAGCAGTTTAAGGACAGGGGTTGGAGAAAAACTGTTTTTT.

The V call is TRBV7-9, the J call TRBJ2-3, with D perhaps TRBD2 (5 bases). Trimming cost V 8 bases and J 1 base, with 10 bases left between them. Per germline, CDR1 SEHNR and CDR2 FQNEAQ (reference sequence). This CDR3 spans 13 amino acids. The CDR3 sequence: CASRKEGTDTQYF. For the CDR3, the DNA is TGTGCCAGCCGGAAGGAGGGCACAGATACGCAGTATTTT.

The chain recombines TRBV7-9 with TRBJ2-7, with D perhaps being TRBD1 or TRBD2 (5 bases each). V gave up 4 bases and J gave up 3 bases, with 16 bases separating them. The V gene's germline CDR1 is SEHNR and CDR2 FQNEAQ (reference sequence). The CDR3 contains 15 residues. DNA of the CDR3: TGTGCCAGCAGCTCCCGGGACGAAAAAGGCTACGAGCAGTACTTC. Encoded protein: CASSSRDEKGYEQYF.

The chain employs TRBV6-1 and TRBJ2-5, with 8 positions matching TRBD1. The CDR3 extends over 16 amino acids. Unmatched junction bases numbered 13, after V lost 6 bases and J lost 4 bases. CDR1 and CDR2 from the germline V gene are MNHNS and SASEGT. The CDR3 loop is CASRWTGKRFGETQYF. The CDR3 DNA reads as TGTGCCAGCAGATGGACAGGGAAGCGCTTTGGAGAGACCCAGTACTTC.

Only a few counts were recorded for this clonotype. This chain connects TRBV15 to TRBJ1-5; perhaps TRBD1 as D (5 bases). CDR1 and CDR2 from the germline V gene are LNHNV and YYDKDF (reference sequence). Trimming removed 0 bases from V and 6 bases from J, with 12 bases in between. The CDR3 extends over 15 amino acids. The CDR3 DNA is TGTGCCACCAGCAGAGATAGGGGCGCGGGTCAGCCCCAGCATTTT. Its protein product is CATSRDRGAGQPQHF. The whole variable domain, remainder taken from reference TRBV15 and TRBJ1-5, is DAMVIQNPRYQVTQFGKPVTLSCSQTLNHNVMYWYQQKSSQAPKLLFHYYDKDFNNEADTPDNFQSRRPNTSFCFLDIRSPGLGDTAMYLCATSRDRGAGQPQHFGDGTRLSIL.

This clonotype was observed many times. The rearrangement links TRBV20-1 to TRBJ2-4, with a possible D match to TRBD2 (6 bases). Between the trimmed V and J ends, which lost 7 bases and 0 bases, there was a span of 13 bases. There are 14 residues in the CDR3. Germline assignment: CDR1 DFQATT and CDR2 SNEGSKA (reference sequence). The DNA of the CDR3 is TGCAGTGTACCGGGACTTCTAGCCAAAAACATTCAGTACTTC. It encodes CSVPGLLAKNIQYF.

The chain uses TRBV2 and TRBJ2-7; D might be TRBD1 or TRBD2, each matching 5 bases. Germline CDR1 and CDR2: SNHLY and FYNNEI. CDR3 length: 12 residues. CDR3 sequence: CSITGPGYEQYF. CDR3 nucleotide sequence: TGTTCCATCACAGGTCCGGGATACGAGCAGTACTTC.

The J gene is TRBJ2-3, the V gene TRBV3-1, with D possibly called TRBD1 or TRBD2 (5 bases each). Trimming stripped 4 bases from V and 9 bases from J, with 11 bases between. There are 12 residues in the CDR3. In germline, CDR1 is LGHDT, CDR2 YNNKEL (reference sequence). This chain's CDR3 is CASSPIRGTQYF. Written as DNA, the CDR3 is TGTGCCAGCAGCCCGATCCGGGGCACGCAGTATTTT.

The chain uses TRBV18 and TRBJ1-2, with D unclear. The CDR3 totals 14 residues. Germline V gene data show CDR1 as KGHSH and CDR2 as LQKENI. V lost 2 bases, J lost 2 bases, and 9 bases lay in between. The CDR3 DNA sequence: TGTGCCAGCTCACCAAAAGAAGGGAACTATGGCTACACCTTC. Its translation is CASSPKEGNYGYTF. The variable domain in full, with the rest retrieved from reference TRBV18 and TRBJ1-2, is NAGVMQNPRHLVRRRGQEARLRCSPMKGHSHVYWYRQLPEEGLKFMVYLQKENIIDESGMPKERFSAEFPKEGPSILRIQQVVRGDSAAYFCASSPKEGNYGYTFGSGTRLTVV.

This clonotype has more than one count but fewer than ten. V is TRBV4-1 and J is TRBJ1-2; 7 bases align to TRBD1. In germline, CDR1 is MGHRA, CDR2 YSYEKL. This CDR3 is built from 14 residues. V trimming: 5 bases; J trimming: 4 bases; junction bases outside the gene matches: 7. This CDR3 is CASSDLTGTYGYTF. CDR3 in DNA: TGCGCCAGCAGCGACCTGACAGGGACCTATGGCTACACCTTC.

This sequence joins TRBV2 and TRBJ2-7; D is uncertain. The germline V gene encodes CDR1 SNHLY and CDR2 FYNNEI. This CDR3 comprises 14 residues. V lost 4 bases to trimming and J lost 0 bases, with 10 bases between them. CDR3 region: CASSALLNSYEQYF. The CDR3 DNA reads as TGTGCCAGCAGTGCCCTATTGAACTCCTACGAGCAGTACTTC.

The chain couples TRBV11-2 to TRBJ2-2; TRBD1 is a possible D gene (6 bases). The V gene's germline CDR1 is SGHAT and CDR2 FQNNGV. The CDR3 runs to 18 residues. V dropped 6 bases and J dropped 5 bases, with 25 bases sitting between them. The CDR3 sequence is CASRFIVGGQGSTGELFF. The CDR3 DNA sequence: TGTGCCAGCAGATTTATCGTAGGAGGTCAGGGGAGTACCGGGGAGCTGTTTTTT.

This clonotype has only a few counts. This chain joins TRBV6-5 and TRBJ1-1; the D is unclear. The germline V gene encodes CDR1 MNHEY and CDR2 SVGAGI. The V end was cut by 0 bases, the J end by 12 bases, with 14 bases between. The length of the CDR3 is 13 residues. CDR3 in DNA: TGTGCCAGCAGTTACTCGACCGTGGCGGGTTCTTTCTTT. It is translated as CASSYSTVAGSFF.

The chain links TRBV7-9 to TRBJ2-7; 11 bases agree with TRBD2. CDR3 size: 17 residues. The ends lost 2 bases at V and 5 bases at J; junction bases unmatched: 11. Germline loops: CDR1 SEHNR, CDR2 FQNEAQ (reference sequence). The CDR3 loop reads CASSLLAGGPLSHEQYF. As DNA, the CDR3 is TGTGCCAGCAGCTTATTAGCGGGAGGGCCCTTATCCCACGAGCAGTACTTC.

This clonotype was seen a handful of times. The genes are TRBV20-1 and TRBJ2-5; D remains ambiguous. Trimming stripped 0 bases from V and 3 bases from J, with 2 bases between. From germline, CDR1 is DFQATT and CDR2 SNEGSKA (reference sequence). CDR3 length: 11 residues. The CDR3 sequence is CSAREKETQYF. The CDR3 DNA reads as TGCAGTGCTAGAGAGAAAGAGACCCAGTACTTC.

J is TRBJ2-7 and V is TRBV28, with no clear D. V lost 3 bases to trimming and J lost 2 bases, with 14 bases between them. The germline V gene encodes CDR1 MDHEN and CDR2 SYDVKM. This CDR3 contains 15 residues. CDR3 protein: CASSFVAARPYEQYF. The CDR3 bases are TGTGCCAGCAGTTTTGTGGCAGCTCGTCCCTACGAGCAGTACTTC.

This clonotype was picked up a small number of times. The chain combines TRBV14 with TRBJ1-1; maybe TRBD1 (6 bases). Germline V gene sequence: CDR1 SGHDN, CDR2 FVKESK. Deletions cut 3 bases from V and 4 bases from J, with 9 bases between. CDR3 size: 13 residues. The CDR3 protein is CASSQTGLTEAFF. The CDR3 bases are TGTGCCAGCAGCCAGACAGGTCTCACTGAAGCTTTCTTT.

This clonotype was counted a few times. V gene TRBV7-9 combines with J gene TRBJ1-2, with D unresolved. Trimming pared 4 bases from V and 8 bases from J, leaving 11 bases between. Germline CDR1 SEHNR, CDR2 FQNEAQ (reference sequence). The CDR3 totals 12 residues. CDR3 loop: CASSSNSWGYTF. The CDR3 coding sequence is TGTGCCAGCAGCTCGAACAGCTGGGGCTACACCTTC.